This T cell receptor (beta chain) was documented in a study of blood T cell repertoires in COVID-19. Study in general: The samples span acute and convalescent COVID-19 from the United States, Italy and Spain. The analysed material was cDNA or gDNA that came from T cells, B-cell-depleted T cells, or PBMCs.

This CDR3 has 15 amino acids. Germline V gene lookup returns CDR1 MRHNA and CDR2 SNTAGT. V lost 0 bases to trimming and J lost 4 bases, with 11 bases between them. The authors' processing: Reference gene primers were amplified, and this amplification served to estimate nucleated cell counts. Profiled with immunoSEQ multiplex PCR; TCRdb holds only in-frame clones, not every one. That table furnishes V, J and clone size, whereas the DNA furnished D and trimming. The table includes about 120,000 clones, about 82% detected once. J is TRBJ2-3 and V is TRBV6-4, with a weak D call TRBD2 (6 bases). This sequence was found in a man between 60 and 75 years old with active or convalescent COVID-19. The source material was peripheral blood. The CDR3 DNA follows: TGTGCCAGCAGTGACTCGGGGGGAGGATCAGATACGCAGTATTTT. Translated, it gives CASSDSGGGSDTQYF.